Sequencing of this T cell receptor (beta chain) was carried out in a study of cytomegalovirus exposure and HLA in healthy donors. 60 Vbeta and 13 Jbeta primers were used in PCR. The data were produced by immunoSEQ multiplex PCR, yet TCRdb's version contains in-frame clones alone and is incomplete. The sample holds around 140,000 clones; roughly 9% are singletons and the top ten take roughly 7.2%. The V segment lost 4 bases and the J segment 2 bases; nucleotides outside the gene matches: 10. Germline V gives CDR1 SGHRS, CDR2 YFSETQ. This CDR3 comprises 17 residues. The chain combines TRBV5-1 with TRBJ2-2, with 8 nucleotides matching TRBD1. What was sequenced was PBMCs. The source is a woman aged 35 to 49 in good health and CMV-seropositive. Written as DNA, the CDR3 is TGCGCCAGCAGCCCAGGGGCAGGGACAGGTAACACCGGGGAGCTGTTTTTT. Translation: CASSPGAGTGNTGELFF.